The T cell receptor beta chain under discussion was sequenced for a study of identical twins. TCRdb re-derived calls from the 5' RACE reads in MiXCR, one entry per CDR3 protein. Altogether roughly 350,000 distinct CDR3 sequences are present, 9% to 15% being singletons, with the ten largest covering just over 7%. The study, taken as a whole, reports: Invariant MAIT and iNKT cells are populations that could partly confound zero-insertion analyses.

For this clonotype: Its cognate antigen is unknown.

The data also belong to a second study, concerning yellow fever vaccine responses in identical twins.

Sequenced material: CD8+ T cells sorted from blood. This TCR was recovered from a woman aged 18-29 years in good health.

Here the CDR3 DNA reads TGCAGTGCAGGAGGCGAGACAGTTTATGGCTACACCTTC. It translates to CSAGGETVYGYTF. The chain recombines TRBV20-1 with TRBJ1-2, with a weak D call TRBD1 (5 bases). V dropped 6 bases and J dropped 5 bases, with 16 bases sitting between them. Germline values: CDR1 DFQATT, CDR2 SNEGSKA (reference sequence). The CDR3 is 13 residues long.